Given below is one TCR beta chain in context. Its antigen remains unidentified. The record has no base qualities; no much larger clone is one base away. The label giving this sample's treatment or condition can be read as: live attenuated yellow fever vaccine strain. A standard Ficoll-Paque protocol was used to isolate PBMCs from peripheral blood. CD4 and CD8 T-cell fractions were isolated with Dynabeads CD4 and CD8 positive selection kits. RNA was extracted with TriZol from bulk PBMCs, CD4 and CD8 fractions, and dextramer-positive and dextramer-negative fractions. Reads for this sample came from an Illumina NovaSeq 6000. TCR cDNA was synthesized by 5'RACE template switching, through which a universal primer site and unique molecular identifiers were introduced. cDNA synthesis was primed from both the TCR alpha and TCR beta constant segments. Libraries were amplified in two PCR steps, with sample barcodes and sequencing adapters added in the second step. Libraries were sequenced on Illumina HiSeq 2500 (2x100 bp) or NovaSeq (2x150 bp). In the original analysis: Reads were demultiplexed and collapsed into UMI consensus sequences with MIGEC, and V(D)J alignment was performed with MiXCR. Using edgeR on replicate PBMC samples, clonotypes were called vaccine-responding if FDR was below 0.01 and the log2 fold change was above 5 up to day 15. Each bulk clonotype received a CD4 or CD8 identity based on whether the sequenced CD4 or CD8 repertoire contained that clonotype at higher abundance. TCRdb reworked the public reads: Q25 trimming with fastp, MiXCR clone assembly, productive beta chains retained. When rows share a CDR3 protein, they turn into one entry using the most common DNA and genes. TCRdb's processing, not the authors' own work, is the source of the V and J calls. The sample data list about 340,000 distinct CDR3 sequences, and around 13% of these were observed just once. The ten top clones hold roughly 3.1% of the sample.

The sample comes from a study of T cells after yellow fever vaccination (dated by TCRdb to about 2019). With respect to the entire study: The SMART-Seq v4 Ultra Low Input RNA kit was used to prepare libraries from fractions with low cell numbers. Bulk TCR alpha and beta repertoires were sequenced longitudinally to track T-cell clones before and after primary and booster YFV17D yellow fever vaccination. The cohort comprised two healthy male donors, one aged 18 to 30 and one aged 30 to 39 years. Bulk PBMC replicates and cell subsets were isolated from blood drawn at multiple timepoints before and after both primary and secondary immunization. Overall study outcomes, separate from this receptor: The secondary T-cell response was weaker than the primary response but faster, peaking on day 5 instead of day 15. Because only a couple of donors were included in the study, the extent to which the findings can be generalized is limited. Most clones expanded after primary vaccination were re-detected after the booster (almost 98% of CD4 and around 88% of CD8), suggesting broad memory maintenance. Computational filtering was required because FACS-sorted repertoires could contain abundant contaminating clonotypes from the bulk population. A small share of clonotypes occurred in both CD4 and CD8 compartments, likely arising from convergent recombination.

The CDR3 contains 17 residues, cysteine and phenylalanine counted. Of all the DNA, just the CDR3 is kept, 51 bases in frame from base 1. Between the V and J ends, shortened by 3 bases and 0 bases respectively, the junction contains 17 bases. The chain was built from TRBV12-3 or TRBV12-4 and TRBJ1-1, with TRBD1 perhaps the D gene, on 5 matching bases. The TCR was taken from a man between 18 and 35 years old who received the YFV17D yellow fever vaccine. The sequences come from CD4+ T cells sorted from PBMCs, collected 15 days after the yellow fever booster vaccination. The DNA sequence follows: TGTGCCAGCAGTTTTCCCGAGGGGTCCTCCATGAACACTGAAGCTTTCTTT. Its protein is CASSFPEGSSMNTEAFF.